This T cell receptor (beta chain) was profiled in a study of identical twins. Per the germline V gene, CDR1 is SNHLY and CDR2 is FYNNEI. The CDR3 loop spans 13 amino acids. This clonotype was counted many times. What it binds is not known. At one boundary the junction diverges from the germline segment, which might be a read error. In TCRdb, the 5' RACE reads were re-called with MiXCR into one record per CDR3 protein. This sample has approximately 220,000 distinct CDR3 sequences, with more than 6.5% found just once. General study results and limits: Without tracking the same donors, conclusions rested on cross-sectional statistical analysis.

These data also featured in a second study, about yellow fever vaccine responses in identical twins.

The sample consisted of memory (CD45RO+) T cells sorted from blood. The clonotype was recovered from a young woman in good health. The chain joins TRBV2 to TRBJ2-7; possibly TRBD1 for D (5 bases). The CDR3 DNA reads TGTGCCAGCAGCGAAGGGGAAGCATACGAGCAGTACTTC. It specifies CASSEGEAYEQYF.